This T cell receptor beta chain was recorded in a study of cytomegalovirus exposure and HLA in healthy donors. The study, taken as a whole, reports: The study listed some 160 cytomegalovirus-associated TCR beta chains. HLA restriction was apparent for most CMV-associated TCR beta chains in a later analysis.

In nominal health when sampled, donors likely had unrecorded immune exposures nonetheless. Details on this clone: The antigen is unknown.

Researchers ran the PCR with 60 Vbeta and 13 Jbeta primers. Assay: immunoSEQ multiplex PCR; the TCRdb copy retains only in-frame clones and omits some. The sample lists about 150,000 clones, 60% to 70% occurring once. This TCR came from a woman aged 60 to 75 in good health and CMV-seropositive. Source material: PBMCs.

The DNA for the CDR3 is TGTGCCAGCAGGGGGACAGTATGGGGCGAGCAGTACTTC. Translating it yields CASRGTVWGEQYF. This chain connects TRBV2 to TRBJ2-7; 7 positions agree with TRBD1. CDR1 and CDR2 from the germline V gene are SNHLY and FYNNEI. There are 13 residues in the CDR3. Trimming took 6 bases from V and 6 from J; bases not matched to a gene: 8.